The T cell receptor (beta chain) described here comes from a study of blood T cell repertoires in COVID-19. Study-level information: Both acute and convalescent COVID-19 samples were obtained from the United States, Italy and Spain.

Some clones are missing from TCRdb's copy, which holds only in-frame ones; the method was immunoSEQ multiplex PCR. Of 75,000 to 90,000 clones in the sample, about 88% were seen once. V was pared by 4 bases and J by 4 bases, with 16 bases between. The CDR3 runs 15 residues. The sequenced sample consisted of peripheral blood. V usage is TRBV23-1 and J usage is TRBJ1-2, with D perhaps TRBD1 (6 bases). TRBV23-1 is treated as an ORF (open reading frame) with a function not yet certain. This clonotype was obtained from a man at least 80 years old with active or convalescent COVID-19. For the CDR3, the DNA is TGCGCCAGCAGTCTGCAATGGACAGACTTCTATGGCTACACCTTC. It specifies CASSLQWTDFYGYTF.